Following are 30 T cell receptor beta chains from one sample sequenced in a study of blood T cell repertoires in COVID-19. The method was immunoSEQ multiplex PCR; TCRdb's version includes in-frame clones alone and lacks a portion of them. The data contain 200,000 or so clones, about 83% of them singletons. What was sequenced was peripheral blood. The receptors were gathered from a person aged 70 to 85 with COVID-19, enrolled during active disease.

The V call is TRBV28, the J call TRBJ2-7; D gene uncertain. Between the trimmed V and J ends, which lost 3 bases and 2 bases, there was a span of 11 bases. The V gene's germline CDR1 is MDHEN and CDR2 SYDVKM. CDR3 length equals 14 residues. CDR3 loop: CASSLVQEPYEQYF. As DNA, the CDR3 is TGTGCCAGCAGTTTGGTTCAGGAACCCTACGAGCAGTACTTC.

V and J are TRBV3-1 (or the pseudogene TRBV3-2) and TRBJ1-2; maybe TRBD1 (5 bases). The V end lost 4 bases, the J end lost 0 bases, and 9 bases lay between the germline ends. The germline V gene has CDR1 LGHDT and CDR2 YNNKEL (reference sequence). The CDR3 length is 14 residues. The chain's CDR3 is CASSLRQTNYGYTF. CDR3 sequence (DNA): TGTGCCAGCAGCCTCCGACAGACTAACTATGGCTACACCTTC.

V is TRBV2 and J is TRBJ2-7, with TRBD2 matching 13 bases. Trimming took 6 bases from V and 5 from J; bases not matched to a gene: 7. In germline, CDR1 is SNHLY, CDR2 FYNNEI. The CDR3 length is 15 residues. The CDR3 sequence: CASRGLAGKTDEQYF. The CDR3 DNA reads TGTGCCAGCAGGGGACTAGCGGGAAAAACGGACGAGCAGTACTTC. Based on the CDR3 plus reference TRBV2 and TRBJ2-7, the full variable domain is EPEVTQTPSHQVTQMGQEVILRCVPISNHLYFYWYRQILGQKVEFLVSFYNNEISEKSEIFDDQFSVERPDGSNFTLKIRSTKLEDSAMYFCASRGLAGKTDEQYFGPGTRLTVT.

This sequence joins TRBV7-3 and TRBJ1-1; D remains ambiguous. Germline CDR1 is SGHTA and CDR2 is FQGTGA. This CDR3 is 14 amino acids long. V was trimmed by 6 bases and J by 1 base, leaving 12 bases between them. The CDR3 nucleotides are TGTGCCAGCAGTCTCATCCCAGGGAACACTGAAGCTTTCTTT. Translation: CASSLIPGNTEAFF.

The chain has TRBV3-1 (or the pseudogene TRBV3-2) and TRBJ2-3, with D possibly TRBD2 on 7 matching bases. This CDR3 is 14 amino acids long. Germline loops: CDR1 LGHDT, CDR2 YNNKEL (reference sequence). V dropped 7 bases and J dropped 5 bases, with 16 bases sitting between them. The CDR3 nucleotides are TGTGCCAGCACGAGAGCGGGACATCAAGATACGCAGTATTTT. This codes for CASTRAGHQDTQYF.

The chain links TRBV23-1 to TRBJ2-1; 7 bases match TRBD2. TRBV23-1 is flagged as an ORF with uncertain function. The CDR3 spans 15 residues. V lost 6 bases and J lost 4; bases outside the gene matches: 9. CDR3: CASRKGGRLYNEQFF. In DNA form, the CDR3 reads TGCGCCAGCAGGAAGGGAGGGAGACTTTACAATGAGCAGTTCTTC.

The chain couples TRBV3-1 (or the pseudogene TRBV3-2) to TRBJ1-2, with 9 bases fitting TRBD1. Germline lookup yields CDR1 LGHDT and CDR2 YNNKEL (reference sequence). The CDR3 length is 12 residues. The J segment lost 8 bases and the V segment lost 6 bases, leaving 4 bases of the junction unmatched. The CDR3 region has the DNA TGTGCCAGCAGTACAGGGGGCGGGGGCTACACCTTC. Protein product: CASSTGGGGYTF.

V usage is TRBV27 and J usage is TRBJ2-1; 10 bases fit TRBD2. Losses at the gene ends were 5 bases for V and 0 bases for J; bases not matched to a gene: 22. In germline, CDR1 is MNHEY, CDR2 SMNVEV (reference sequence). The CDR3 contains 22 residues. The chain's CDR3 is CASSQSPHQGSGRKFSYNEQFF. For the CDR3, the DNA is TGTGCCAGCAGTCAATCCCCCCACCAGGGTAGCGGGAGGAAATTCTCCTACAATGAGCAGTTCTTC.

The chain recombines TRBV27 with TRBJ1-5, with 10 positions matching TRBD1. The CDR3 length is 18 residues. Germline V gene data show CDR1 as MNHEY and CDR2 as SMNVEV (reference sequence). V gave up 2 bases and J gave up 1 base; unmatched junction bases: 8. The chain's CDR3 is CASSLVGTGDPSNQPQHF. The DNA for the CDR3 is TGTGCCAGCAGTTTAGTAGGGACAGGGGACCCGAGCAATCAGCCCCAGCATTTT.

The chain is built from TRBV2 and TRBJ2-1; the match to TRBD2 covers 9 bases. Trimming at V came to 7 bases and at J to 8 bases, leaving 12 bases not matched to a gene. Germline values: CDR1 SNHLY, CDR2 FYNNEI. The CDR3 sequence is 15 residues long. CDR3 in DNA: TGTGCCAGCACCCCAGAGGTAGCGGGAGTGTATGAGCAGTTCTTC. This translates into CASTPEVAGVYEQFF.

The chain uses TRBV5-1 and TRBJ1-2; possible D gene TRBD1, 6 bases. Per germline, CDR1 SGHRS and CDR2 YFSETQ. There are 14 residues in the CDR3. Trimming pared 2 bases from V and 6 bases from J, leaving 14 bases between. Here the CDR3 reads CASSFDGTRNGYTF. CDR3 nucleotide sequence: TGCGCCAGCAGCTTCGACGGGACACGAAATGGCTACACCTTC. Looking up the rest from reference TRBV5-1 and TRBJ1-2 gives the full variable domain: KAGVTQTPRYLIKTRGQQVTLSCSPISGHRSVSWYQQTPGQGLQFLFEYFSETQRNKGNFPGRFSGRQFSNSRSEMNVSTLELGDSALYLCASSFDGTRNGYTFGSGTRLTVV.

This clone was recorded a few times. V is TRBV30 and J is TRBJ2-2; the D gene is possibly TRBD2 (5 bases). Deletions cut 2 bases from V and 6 bases from J, with 13 bases between. CDR1 is GTSNPN, CDR2 SVGIG, per germline (reference sequence). This CDR3 is built from 14 residues. DNA of the CDR3: TGTGCCTGGAGTTTCGGGATTCGGGCCGGGGAGCTGTTTTTT. Protein: CAWSFGIRAGELFF.

V and J are TRBV7-3 and TRBJ2-2; no clear D gene. The length of the CDR3 is 16 residues. V dropped 0 bases and J dropped 1 base, with 9 bases sitting between them. Germline CDR1 is SGHTA and CDR2 is FQGTGA. The CDR3 DNA follows: TGTGCCAGCAGCTTAACGTCGGAGCGGAACACCGGGGAGCTGTTTTTT. As protein: CASSLTSERNTGELFF.

CDR3 nucleotides: TGTGCCAGCTATAGCGGGAGTCGGGATGAGCAGTTCTTC. Residues: CASYSGSRDEQFF. The chain carries TRBV28 and TRBJ2-1; 9 bases match TRBD2. Germline assignment: CDR1 MDHEN and CDR2 SYDVKM. V gave up 8 bases and J gave up 8 bases; unmatched junction bases: 7. CDR3 length equals 13 residues.

This chain joins TRBV11-2 and TRBJ2-7; 9 bases map to TRBD1. The germline V gene encodes CDR1 SGHAT and CDR2 FQNNGV. There are 15 residues in the CDR3. With V trimmed by 3 bases and J by 6 bases, 9 bases remained unmatched. CDR3 nucleotides: TGTGCCAGCAGCTTCCGGGACAGGGAGATTTTCGAGCAGTACTTC. Translating it yields CASSFRDREIFEQYF. The entire variable domain, with the rest obtained from reference TRBV11-2 and TRBJ2-7, is as follows: EAGVAQSPRYKIIEKRQSVAFWCNPISGHATLYWYQQILGQGPKLLIQFQNNGVVDDSQLPKDRFSAERLKGVDSTLKIQPAKLEDSAVYLCASSFRDREIFEQYFGPGTRLTVT.

The chain recombines TRBV5-1 with TRBJ2-1; the match to TRBD2 covers 7 bases. The CDR3 runs 15 residues. The germline CDR1 and CDR2 sequences are SGHRS and YFSETQ. V lost 0 bases, J lost 2 bases, and 2 bases stayed unmatched. The CDR3 DNA reads TGCGCCAGCAGCTTGGCACGGGAGGCCTACAATGAGCAGTTCTTC. Encoded protein: CASSLAREAYNEQFF.

This clone was counted a few times. The V and J genes are TRBV5-5 and TRBJ1-2; 7 bases are shared with TRBD1. CDR3 length: 16 residues. Per germline, CDR1 SGHKS and CDR2 YYEKEE (reference sequence). V shed 0 bases and J 4 bases; nucleotides not matched to a gene: 9. The CDR3, as DNA: TGTGCCAGCAGCTTGGGGGTGGGACAGCAACTCTATGGCTACACCTTC. Translating it yields CASSLGVGQQLYGYTF.

CDR3 sequence (DNA): TGCGCCAGCAGCCAGGGTACCGGGACAGGGACGGGCTATGGCTACACCTTC. Protein product: CASSQGTGTGTGYGYTF. The V gene is TRBV4-3, the J gene TRBJ1-2; 9 bases align to TRBD1. The CDR3 sequence is 17 residues long. CDR1 and CDR2 (germline): LGHNA, YSLEER. Trimming at V came to 3 bases and at J to 4 bases, leaving 12 bases not matched to a gene.

The CDR3 DNA sequence: TGTGCCAGCAGCCTCGCGAGCCCGGGGGGGCGGAGGTACGAGCAGTACTTC. It translates to CASSLASPGGRRYEQYF. This chain uses TRBV3-1 (or the pseudogene TRBV3-2) with TRBJ2-7, with TRBD2 matching over 8 bases. The CDR3 runs 17 residues. The V gene's germline CDR1 is LGHDT and CDR2 YNNKEL (reference sequence). V was pared by 4 bases and J by 4 bases, with 15 bases of the junction left unmatched.

The V gene is TRBV6-5, the J gene TRBJ2-3; 9 bases are shared with TRBD2. The length of the CDR3 is 15 residues. J was trimmed by 1 base and V by 6 bases; bases with no gene match: 5. CDR1 and CDR2 from the germline V gene are MNHEY and SVGAGI. As DNA, the CDR3 is TGTGCCAGCAGACAACTAGCGGGCGGCACAGATACGCAGTATTTT. Its translation: CASRQLAGGTDTQYF.

This clone was observed a handful of times. DNA for the CDR3: TGCGCCAGCAGCCAGGAGAGGGTTAGCGAGCAGTACTTC. It is translated as CASSQERVSEQYF. The genes are TRBV4-1 and TRBJ2-7; a weak D match, TRBD2 (5 bases). This CDR3 spans 13 amino acids. From germline, CDR1 is MGHRA and CDR2 YSYEKL. V was pared by 3 bases and J by 6 bases, with 12 bases between.

The CDR3 nucleotides read TGTGCCAGCAGCCCCGGGACAGGGCGGAACACTGAAGCTTTCTTT. Residues: CASSPGTGRNTEAFF. The chain recombines TRBV6-5 with TRBJ1-1; 9 bases agree with TRBD1. V was pared by 6 bases and J by 1 base, with 6 bases of the junction left unmatched. Germline CDR1 is MNHEY and CDR2 is SVGAGI. The CDR3 spans 15 residues.

A note on this clone: The identical CDR3 is also encoded by other nucleotide sequences in the sample. The rearrangement uses TRBV3-1 (or the pseudogene TRBV3-2) and TRBJ2-7, with D possibly TRBD2 on 6 matching bases. V was cut by 4 bases and J by 1 base, with 8 bases left in between. Germline assignment: CDR1 LGHDT and CDR2 YNNKEL (reference sequence). The CDR3 spans 13 residues. The CDR3 sequence: CASSPGTSYEQYF. CDR3 coding DNA: TGTGCCAGCAGCCCGGGGACTTCCTACGAGCAGTACTTC.

The genes are TRBV5-6 and TRBJ2-7, with 10 bases lining up with TRBD2. The CDR3 runs 15 residues. With V trimmed by 6 bases and J by 4 bases, 10 bases remained unmatched. The germline gives CDR1 SGHDT, CDR2 YYEEEE. The CDR3 coding sequence is TGTGCCAGCAACCGTCTAGCGGGAGACAAATACGAGCAGTACTTC. Amino acids: CASNRLAGDKYEQYF.

The rearrangement uses TRBV4-1 and TRBJ1-1, with TRBD1 matching over 9 bases. With 3 bases clipped from V and 11 bases from J, the junction kept 10 bases outside the gene matches. This CDR3 has 14 residues. Germline assignment: CDR1 MGHRA and CDR2 YSYEKL. The CDR3 reads CASSQEGQGRRAFF. In DNA form, the CDR3 reads TGCGCCAGCAGCCAGGAGGGACAGGGAAGGAGGGCTTTCTTT.

The chain uses TRBV11-2 and TRBJ1-1; 7 bases fit TRBD1. The CDR3 contains 14 residues. The V gene's germline CDR1 is SGHAT and CDR2 FQNNGV. Germline trimming cut 4 bases from V and 6 bases from J; bases unmatched to any gene: 8. DNA of the CDR3: TGTGCCAGCAGCTCCACAGGGGTTTTTCCTGAAGCTTTCTTT. Protein sequence: CASSSTGVFPEAFF.

The chain links TRBV3-1 (or the pseudogene TRBV3-2) to TRBJ1-2; D unresolved. Per germline, CDR1 LGHDT and CDR2 YNNKEL (reference sequence). V shed 3 bases and J shed 5 bases, with 10 bases lying between them. This CDR3 is built from 13 residues. CDR3 nucleotide sequence: TGTGCCAGCAGCCACCGAACAGAGTATGGCTACACCTTC. This translates into CASSHRTEYGYTF.

The chain combines TRBV6-1 with TRBJ2-1, with 10 bases identical to TRBD1. Germline CDR1 is MNHNS and CDR2 is SASEGT. The CDR3 covers 17 residues. V gave up 4 bases and J gave up 6 bases; unmatched junction bases: 12. CDR3 sequence: CASSARQGAIFPNEQFF. CDR3 bases: TGTGCCAGCAGTGCGAGACAGGGGGCTATTTTTCCCAATGAGCAGTTCTTC.

The chain joins TRBV10-3 to TRBJ2-2, with 10 nucleotides matching TRBD1. CDR3 length: 17 amino acids. CDR1 and CDR2 from the germline V gene are ENHRY and SYGVKD. Trimming took 4 bases from V and 6 from J; bases not matched to a gene: 11. Here the CDR3 DNA reads TGTGCCATCAGTGGTGGTGTGACAGGGGGCAGGGCCGGGGAGCTGTTTTTT. Its translation: CAISGGVTGGRAGELFF.

On this clone itself: Other DNA sequences in this sample translate to the same CDR3. The V gene is TRBV29-1, the J gene TRBJ1-2; 7 bases align to TRBD1. Germline lookup yields CDR1 SQVTM and CDR2 ANQGSEA. The CDR3 loop spans 11 amino acids. After removal of 6 bases from V and 7 bases from J, the junction contained 5 bases not matched to a gene. The CDR3 reads CSVGQDTGYTF. In DNA, the CDR3 is TGCAGCGTAGGACAGGACACTGGCTACACCTTC.